This entry lists 2 T cell receptor beta chains sequenced from one sample in a study of T cell responses to AZD1222 COVID-19 vaccine. Here immunoSEQ multiplex PCR was the method, and the copy in TCRdb shows in-frame clones only, minus some. The table includes about 160,000 clones, roughly 94% detected once. The sequencing used peripheral blood, collected 28 days after the second AZD1222 dose. Receptors were obtained from an adult who received the AZD1222 COVID-19 vaccine.

V and J are TRBV11-2 and TRBJ2-1, with 11 bases matching TRBD2. Germline CDR1 SGHAT, CDR2 FQNNGV. With 4 bases clipped from V and 3 bases from J, the junction kept 8 bases outside the gene matches. The CDR3 has 17 residues. CDR3 amino acids: CASSYSGLAGLYNEQFF. CDR3 bases: TGTGCCAGCAGCTATAGCGGACTAGCGGGCCTCTACAATGAGCAGTTCTTC.

The chain couples TRBV3-1 (or the pseudogene TRBV3-2) to TRBJ2-6, with D hard to call. Germline V gene sequence: CDR1 LGHDT, CDR2 YNNKEL (reference sequence). This CDR3 contains 15 residues. V was cut by 4 bases and J by 2 bases, with 9 bases left in between. The DNA for the CDR3 is TGTGCCAGCAGCCTAGATACGGCTGGGGCCAACGTCCTGACTTTC. As protein: CASSLDTAGANVLTF.